The next 29 T cell receptor beta chains were all read from a single sample in a study of cytomegalovirus exposure and HLA in healthy donors. Both 60 Vbeta primers and 13 Jbeta primers went into the PCR. The table came from immunoSEQ multiplex PCR; TCRdb's copy has only in-frame clones and leaves some out. This sample has over 150,000 clones, with around 80% found just once. Sequenced material: PBMCs. Receptor source: a male donor in good health and CMV-seronegative.

CDR3 bases: TGTGCCAGCAGCGCGGGACAGGGCTCCTACAATGAGCAGTTCTTC. It translates to CASSAGQGSYNEQFF. The chain is built from TRBV28 and TRBJ2-1; TRBD1 matches 9 bases. The CDR3 spans 15 residues. After removal of 6 bases from V and 0 bases from J, the junction contained 3 bases not matched to a gene. Germline CDR1 is MDHEN and CDR2 is SYDVKM. The entire variable domain, with the rest obtained from reference TRBV28 and TRBJ2-1, is as follows: DVKVTQSSRYLVKRTGEKVFLECVQDMDHENMFWYRQDPGLGLRLIYFSYDVKMKEKGDIPEGYSVSREKKERFSLILESASTNQTSMYLCASSAGQGSYNEQFFGPGTRLTVL.

The chain links TRBV27 to TRBJ1-3, with D maybe TRBD1 (6 bases). The germline CDR1 and CDR2 sequences are MNHEY and SMNVEV (reference sequence). The CDR3 runs to 14 residues. V lost 4 bases and J lost 2, with 9 bases in between. The CDR3 DNA reads as TGTGCCAGCAGTTCACAGGGAGCTGGAAACACCATATATTTT. This gives the protein CASSSQGAGNTIYF.

In this sample, this clone turned up many times. This chain connects TRBV6-6 to TRBJ2-2; maybe TRBD2 (5 bases). The CDR3 has 13 residues. Per the germline V gene, CDR1 is MNHNY and CDR2 is SVGAGI (reference sequence). As DNA, the CDR3 is TGTGTCCCCCCCGGGGCGAACACCGGGGAGCTGTTTTTT. Protein: CVPPGANTGELFF.

The chain recombines TRBV4-2 with TRBJ2-3; the D is unclear. The CDR3 is 17 amino acids. The germline gives CDR1 LGHNA, CDR2 YNFKEQ. V was clipped by 4 bases and J by 0 bases, with 17 bases between them. DNA of the CDR3: TGTGCCAGCAGCCCCCGCCATACAGTTGCTAGCACAGATACGCAGTATTTT. Translated, it gives CASSPRHTVASTDTQYF.

The chain recombines TRBV7-9 with TRBJ1-1; D might be TRBD1 (5 bases). This CDR3 is built from 13 residues. Germline assignment: CDR1 SEHNR and CDR2 FQNEAQ (reference sequence). Trimming stripped 7 bases from V and 6 bases from J, with 15 bases between. The CDR3 sequence is CASIPGGSAEAFF. DNA of the CDR3: TGTGCCAGCATCCCGGGGGGTAGCGCTGAAGCTTTCTTT.

The chain combines TRBV5-6 with TRBJ2-2; D gene ambiguous. In germline, CDR1 is SGHDT, CDR2 YYEEEE. The CDR3 extends over 16 amino acids. Trimming removed 3 bases from V and 3 bases from J, with 15 bases in between. In DNA form, the CDR3 reads TGTGCCAGCAGCTACATAGATGTGCAGGACACCGGGGAGCTGTTTTTT. Translating it yields CASSYIDVQDTGELFF.

This clone showed up just a few times. This chain links TRBV7-6 with TRBJ2-2, with D possibly matching TRBD1 (5 bases). This CDR3 is built from 13 residues. Germline V lookup: CDR1 SGHVS, CDR2 FNYEAQ. Trimming cost V 4 bases and J 6 bases, with 9 bases left between them. In nucleotides, the CDR3 is TGTGCCAGCAGCTCCAGGGATTCCGGGGAGCTGTTTTTT. Translated, it gives CASSSRDSGELFF.

This clone was observed a single time. CDR3 sequence reads: CASSVRTSGRVEQFF. The DNA of the CDR3 is TGTGCCAGCAGCGTCCGGACTAGCGGGAGAGTTGAGCAGTTCTTC. The chain links TRBV9 to TRBJ2-1; TRBD2 agrees at 13 bases. V shed 2 bases and J 9 bases; nucleotides not matched to a gene: 5. The CDR3 totals 15 residues. CDR1 and CDR2 from the germline V gene are SGDLS and YYNGEE.

The chain uses TRBV7-8 and TRBJ1-1; D is possibly TRBD1 (5 bases). V lost 5 bases and J 4 bases, leaving 14 bases between the germline ends. Germline V gene data show CDR1 as SGHVS and CDR2 as FQNEAQ. The CDR3 has 14 amino acids. CDR3 region: CASSPGRFGTEAFF. CDR3 DNA: TGTGCCAGCAGCCCAGGGAGGTTTGGCACTGAAGCTTTCTTT.

This clone was seen a few times. The CDR3 sequence: CASSFVRDRAVGGYTF. Here the CDR3 DNA reads TGTGCCAGCAGTTTCGTGAGGGACAGGGCGGTGGGTGGCTACACCTTC. The gene calls are TRBV6-6 and TRBJ1-2; 9 bases map to TRBD1. The germline gives CDR1 MNHNY, CDR2 SVGAGI (reference sequence). V gave up 4 bases and J gave up 7 bases; unmatched junction bases: 13. There are 16 residues in the CDR3.

The chain's CDR3 is CASSQPPTGTGGSNEKLFF. DNA of the CDR3: TGTGCCAGCAGCCAACCTCCTACCGGGACAGGGGGCTCCAATGAAAAACTGTTTTTT. The rearrangement uses TRBV4-2 and TRBJ1-4; 12 nucleotides align to TRBD1. Unmatched junction bases numbered 12, after V lost 2 bases and J lost 5 bases. The CDR3 spans 19 residues. The germline V gene has CDR1 LGHNA and CDR2 YNFKEQ.

This clone occurred once. V gene TRBV18 combines with J gene TRBJ2-5; 9 bases match TRBD1. Germline lookup yields CDR1 KGHSH and CDR2 LQKENI. After removal of 4 bases from V and 5 bases from J, the junction contained 8 bases not matched to a gene. The CDR3 length is 15 residues. As DNA, the CDR3 is TGTGCCAGCTCACTACTGGGACAGGGCATGGAGACCCAGTACTTC. Translated, it gives CASSLLGQGMETQYF.

In its sample, this clone was seen a few times. V usage is TRBV19 and J usage is TRBJ2-7; TRBD2 matches at 13 bases. Trimming cost V 7 bases and J 3 bases; bases outside gene matches: 6. The CDR3 runs to 15 residues. Germline V CDR1 and CDR2: LNHDA, SQIVND (reference sequence). The CDR3, as DNA: TGTGCCAGTACCCGGACTAGCGGGAGCTACTACGAGCAGTACTTC. Protein sequence: CASTRTSGSYYEQYF.

The rearrangement uses TRBV2 and TRBJ1-4, with D perhaps matching TRBD1 (5 bases). The CDR3 runs 14 residues. V lost 1 base and J lost 5, with 8 bases in between. Germline V lookup: CDR1 SNHLY, CDR2 FYNNEI. CDR3 nucleotide sequence: TGTGCCAGCAGTGAAGGGACAATCAATGAAAAACTGTTTTTT. It encodes CASSEGTINEKLFF.

Concerning this clone itself: Other DNA sequences in the same sample also yield this CDR3. The CDR3 spells CAWSVGGNTGELFF. The CDR3 DNA sequence: TGTGCCTGGAGTGTTGGAGGGAACACCGGGGAGCTGTTTTTT. The chain joins TRBV30 to TRBJ2-2; D is possibly TRBD2 (5 bases). With 0 bases removed from V and 1 base from J, the gap between germline ends came to 6 bases. Germline-derived CDR1 and CDR2 are GTSNPN and SVGIG (reference sequence). The CDR3 consists of 14 residues.

The chain recombines TRBV7-8 with TRBJ2-3; 10 bases are a match to TRBD2. V was pared by 3 bases and J by 7 bases, with 4 bases of the junction left unmatched. The germline V gene has CDR1 SGHVS and CDR2 FQNEAQ. CDR3 size: 14 residues. In nucleotides, the CDR3 is TGTGCCAGCAGCTTCGGACTAGCGGAGTATACGCAGTATTTT. It codes for CASSFGLAEYTQYF.

In regard to this clone: A junction boundary mismatches the germline segment, possibly from a read error. V is TRBV7-7 and J is TRBJ2-2; 8 positions agree with TRBD2. Germline CDR1 SSHAT, CDR2 FNYEAQ (reference sequence). The CDR3 is 17 residues long. The CDR3 protein is CASSSGTPGLETGELFF. CDR3 in DNA: TGTGCTAGCAGCTCCGGAACCCCGGGACTAGAGACCGGGGAGCTGTTTTTT.

This chain connects TRBV2 to TRBJ2-3; a weak D match, TRBD2 (9 bases). In germline, CDR1 is SNHLY, CDR2 FYNNEI. With 7 bases removed from V and 4 bases from J, the gap between germline ends came to 30 bases. The CDR3 consists of 19 residues. CDR3 loop: CASKQSPRGLAGGPDTQYF. The CDR3 bases are TGTGCCAGCAAGCAGTCTCCCAGGGGGCTCGCGGGAGGGCCAGATACGCAGTATTTT. The full variable domain, completed using reference TRBV2 and TRBJ2-3, is EPEVTQTPSHQVTQMGQEVILRCVPISNHLYFYWYRQILGQKVEFLVSFYNNEISEKSEIFDDQFSVERPDGSNFTLKIRSTKLEDSAMYFCASKQSPRGLAGGPDTQYFGPGTRLTVL.

This chain uses TRBV2 with TRBJ2-7; 7 positions agree with TRBD1. The trim removed 6 bases at V and 2 bases at J, leaving 10 bases unmatched. CDR3 length equals 15 residues. The germline CDR1 and CDR2 sequences are SNHLY and FYNNEI. As DNA, the CDR3 is TGTGCCAGCAGCAGAAGCCGGGACAGACCCTACGAGCAGTACTTC. The encoded protein is CASSRSRDRPYEQYF.

This sequence joins TRBV19 and TRBJ1-2; 7 positions agree with TRBD1. Germline CDR1 LNHDA, CDR2 SQIVND (reference sequence). The J segment lost 3 bases and the V segment lost 3 bases, leaving 4 bases of the junction unmatched. This CDR3 has 14 amino acids. As DNA, the CDR3 is TGTGCCAGTAGTATGAAGGGGGCGGACTATGGCTACACCTTC. The encoded protein is CASSMKGADYGYTF.

The J gene is TRBJ1-2, the V gene TRBV10-3; TRBD1 matches at 7 bases. Germline V lookup: CDR1 ENHRY, CDR2 SYGVKD. V shed 2 bases, J shed 0 bases, and the junction held 6 bases outside the gene matches. This CDR3 has 16 residues. The CDR3 spells CAISETGTVANYGYTF. The DNA of the CDR3 is TGTGCCATCAGTGAGACGGGGACAGTAGCTAACTATGGCTACACCTTC.

This clone has only a few counts. The rearrangement uses TRBV5-1 and TRBJ1-3; TRBD1 is a possible D gene (6 bases). V was trimmed by 4 bases and J by 2 bases, leaving 10 bases between them. Germline-derived CDR1 and CDR2 are SGHRS and YFSETQ. The CDR3 has 14 amino acids. CDR3 sequence: CASSQQGTGNTIYF. CDR3 bases: TGCGCCAGCAGCCAACAGGGAACTGGAAACACCATATATTTT.

This clone was seen only once. The J gene is TRBJ1-1, the V gene TRBV11-2; D gene uncertain. The CDR3 consists of 15 residues. Deletions cut 2 bases from V and 4 bases from J, with 14 bases between. Germline assignment: CDR1 SGHAT and CDR2 FQNNGV. CDR3 DNA sequence: TGTGCCAGCAGCTTAATCACCGGTAGAGGCACTGAAGCTTTCTTT. The encoded protein is CASSLITGRGTEAFF.

The genes are TRBV2 and TRBJ2-7; unclear D gene. The CDR3 length is 13 residues. Trimming cost V 5 bases and J 1 base, with 9 bases left between them. Germline V lookup: CDR1 SNHLY, CDR2 FYNNEI. The CDR3 DNA reads as TGTGCCAGCAGTCCGACTGTTTCCTACGAGCAGTACTTC. Translation: CASSPTVSYEQYF.

The chain uses TRBV4-3 and TRBJ1-2; TRBD1 aligns across 8 bases. CDR1 and CDR2 from the germline V gene are LGHNA and YSLEER. The CDR3 loop spans 17 amino acids. Trimming took 1 base from V and 5 from J; bases not matched to a gene: 12. CDR3 in amino acids: CASSQVGQGPTGYGYTF. The CDR3 DNA is TGCGCCAGCAGCCAAGTCGGACAGGGACCCACAGGGTATGGCTACACCTTC.

This chain connects TRBV28 to TRBJ2-1; perhaps TRBD2 as D (5 bases). The V end lost 4 bases, the J end lost 0 bases, and 13 bases lay between the germline ends. The CDR3 contains 16 residues. Germline lookup yields CDR1 MDHEN and CDR2 SYDVKM. The CDR3 coding sequence is TGTGCCAGCAGTTATCGGTGGGAGAGCTCCTACAATGAGCAGTTCTTC. Translated: CASSYRWESSYNEQFF.

This chain links TRBV6-5 with TRBJ1-1, with unresolved D. The germline V and J ends were trimmed by 2 bases and 3 bases, with 10 bases remaining between them. The CDR3 has 14 residues. CDR1 is MNHEY, CDR2 SVGAGI, per germline. CDR3 sequence reads: CASSYSLGDTEAFF. The CDR3, as DNA: TGTGCCAGCAGTTACAGTCTCGGGGACACTGAAGCTTTCTTT.

The chain joins TRBV18 to TRBJ1-4; tentative D call: TRBD1 (5 bases). Between the trimmed V and J ends, which lost 2 bases and 3 bases, there was a span of 16 bases. Germline V lookup: CDR1 KGHSH, CDR2 LQKENI. The CDR3 spans 17 residues. The CDR3 is CASSPGGRAVPNEKLFF. CDR3 DNA: TGTGCCAGCTCACCAGGCGGCAGGGCCGTCCCTAATGAAAAACTGTTTTTT.

Concerning this clone: The CDR3 does not end in the conserved phenylalanine or tryptophan, so this is likely a read error. CDR3 coding DNA: TGTGCCAGCAGTTACCGGGACTACTACGAGCAGTACCTC. Protein: CASSYRDYYEQYL. This chain joins TRBV6-5 and TRBJ2-7; TRBD2 matches at 7 bases. Trimming removed 2 bases from V and 3 bases from J; junction bases left unmatched: 1. The germline V gene has CDR1 MNHEY and CDR2 SVGAGI. There are 13 residues in the CDR3.